This TCR beta chain originates from a study of blood T cell repertoires in COVID-19. Study-level background: The analysed material was cDNA or gDNA that came from T cells, B-cell-depleted T cells, or PBMCs.

Per the study methods: By means of reference gene primer amplification, nucleated cell counts were estimated. Repertoires were generated with immunoSEQ multiplex PCR, while TCRdb's copy carries only in-frame clones and drops some. From that table come the V and J calls and clone size; the DNA was used to work out D and trimming. The sample holds about 62,000 clones, approximately 92% seen once. The CDR3 runs 16 residues. Germline values: CDR1 LGHDT, CDR2 YNNKEL (reference sequence). V shed 3 bases and J shed 6 bases, with 19 bases lying between them. The origin of this receptor is a human donor in a cohort sampled during active COVID-19. Sequenced sample: peripheral blood. This chain uses TRBV3-1 (or the pseudogene TRBV3-2) with TRBJ2-3; D call uncertain. CDR3: CASSHGRRLGLDTQYF. In nucleotides, the CDR3 is TGTGCCAGCAGCCACGGCCGGAGACTTGGCTTGGATACGCAGTATTTT.